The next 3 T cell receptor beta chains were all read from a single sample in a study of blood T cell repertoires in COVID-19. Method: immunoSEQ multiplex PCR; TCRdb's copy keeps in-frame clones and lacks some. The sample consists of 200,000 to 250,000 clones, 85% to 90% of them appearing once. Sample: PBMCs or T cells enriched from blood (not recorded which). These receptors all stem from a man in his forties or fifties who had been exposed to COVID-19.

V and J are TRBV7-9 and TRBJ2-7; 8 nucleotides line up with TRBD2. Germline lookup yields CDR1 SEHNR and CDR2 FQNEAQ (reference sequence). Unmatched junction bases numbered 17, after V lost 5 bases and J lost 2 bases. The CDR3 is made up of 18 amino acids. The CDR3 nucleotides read TGTGCCAGCAGCCCCCTGGGAGGGGCGGGGGGCCTGACCTACGAGCAGTACTTC. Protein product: CASSPLGGAGGLTYEQYF. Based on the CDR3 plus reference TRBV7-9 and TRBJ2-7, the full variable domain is DTGVSQNPRHKITKRGQNVTFRCDPISEHNRLYWYRQTLGQGPEFLTYFQNEAQLEKSRLLSDRFSAERPKGSFSTLEIQRTEQGDSAMYLCASSPLGGAGGLTYEQYFGPGTRLTVT.

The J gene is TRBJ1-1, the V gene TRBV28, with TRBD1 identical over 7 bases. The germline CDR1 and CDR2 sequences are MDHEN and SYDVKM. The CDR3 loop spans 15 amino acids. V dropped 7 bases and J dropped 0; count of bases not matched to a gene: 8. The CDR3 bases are TGTGCCAGCAAACTACCGGGACAGATGAACACTGAAGCTTTCTTT. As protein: CASKLPGQMNTEAFF. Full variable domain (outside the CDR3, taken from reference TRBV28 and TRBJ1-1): DVKVTQSSRYLVKRTGEKVFLECVQDMDHENMFWYRQDPGLGLRLIYFSYDVKMKEKGDIPEGYSVSREKKERFSLILESASTNQTSMYLCASKLPGQMNTEAFFGQGTRLTVV.

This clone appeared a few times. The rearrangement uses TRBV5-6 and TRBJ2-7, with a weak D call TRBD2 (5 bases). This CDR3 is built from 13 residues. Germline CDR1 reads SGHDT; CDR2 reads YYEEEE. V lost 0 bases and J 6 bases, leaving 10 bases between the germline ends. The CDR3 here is CASSLGVEGEQYF. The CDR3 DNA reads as TGTGCCAGCAGCTTGGGAGTCGAGGGCGAGCAGTACTTC.